This entry is about one TCR beta chain. Its matching antigen is unknown. V lost 5 bases and J 0 bases, leaving 13 bases between the germline ends. CDR1 is SGHAT, CDR2 FQNNGV, per germline. The CDR3 is 15 amino acids. These data come from a study of cytomegalovirus exposure and HLA in healthy donors. Study-level points and caveats: Accurate prediction of HLA-A and HLA-B alleles (for most subjects) was reportedly achieved from TCR beta sequences. Certain indistinguishable V segments, among them TRBV6-2 and TRBV6-3, were excluded.

The PCR employed 60 Vbeta primers together with 13 Jbeta primers. The assay was immunoSEQ multiplex PCR, and TCRdb's table has in-frame clones only and misses some. The sample contains approximately 110,000 clones, about 79% of which appear only once. Nominally healthy donors were sampled, though unrecorded immune exposures were likely. Sequenced: PBMCs. The chain uses TRBV11-2 and TRBJ1-1; D gene uncertain. This sequence was found in a woman aged 18 to 35 in good health and CMV-seronegative. The CDR3: CASSPVGAMNTEAFF. The CDR3 DNA sequence: TGTGCCAGCAGCCCAGTGGGAGCCATGAACACTGAAGCTTTCTTT.